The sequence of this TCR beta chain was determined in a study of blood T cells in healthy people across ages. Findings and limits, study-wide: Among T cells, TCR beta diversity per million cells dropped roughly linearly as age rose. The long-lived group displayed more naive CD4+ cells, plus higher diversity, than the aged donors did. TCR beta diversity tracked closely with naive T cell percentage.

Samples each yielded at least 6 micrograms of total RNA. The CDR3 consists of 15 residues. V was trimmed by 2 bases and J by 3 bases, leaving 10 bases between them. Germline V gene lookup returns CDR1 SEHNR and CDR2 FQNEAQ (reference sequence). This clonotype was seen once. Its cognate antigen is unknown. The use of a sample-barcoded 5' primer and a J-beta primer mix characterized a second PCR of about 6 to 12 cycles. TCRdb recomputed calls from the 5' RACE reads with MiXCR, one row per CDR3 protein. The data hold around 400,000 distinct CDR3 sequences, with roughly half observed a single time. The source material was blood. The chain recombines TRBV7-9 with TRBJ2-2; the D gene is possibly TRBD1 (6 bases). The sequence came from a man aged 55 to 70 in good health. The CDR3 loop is CASSLLQGDTGELFF. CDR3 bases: TGTGCCAGCAGCTTACTACAGGGTGACACCGGGGAGCTGTTTTTT.